The 13 T cell receptor beta chains reported below all come from one sample, sequenced in a study of blood T cell repertoires in COVID-19. The data were produced by immunoSEQ multiplex PCR, yet TCRdb's version contains in-frame clones alone and is incomplete. Of fewer than 150,000 clones detected, nearly 85% appear once; the ten largest clones hold under 4.5%. The material sequenced was PBMCs or T cells enriched from blood (not recorded which). Source of these receptors: a man aged 45-65 years in a cohort exposed to, infected with or recovered from COVID-19 (not recorded which).

The genes are TRBV4-1 and TRBJ2-7, with D perhaps matching TRBD2 (6 bases). The V gene lost 4 bases and the J gene lost 7 bases, with 8 bases spanning the gap. CDR1 MGHRA and CDR2 YSYEKL come from the germline V gene. CDR3 length: 11 amino acids. This chain's CDR3 is CASSRGDEQYF. The CDR3 DNA is TGCGCCAGCAGCCGGGGGGATGAGCAGTACTTC.

The chain recombines TRBV18 with TRBJ1-2; TRBD1 matches at 7 bases. CDR1 is KGHSH and CDR2 is LQKENI in the germline V gene. The CDR3 extends over 14 amino acids. Trimming removed 0 bases from V and 8 bases from J; junction bases left unmatched: 6. CDR3 DNA: TGTGCCAGCTCACCACCGAGGGACAGTAGGGGCTACACCTTC. Amino acid sequence: CASSPPRDSRGYTF. The full variable domain, with the rest looked up from reference TRBV18 and TRBJ1-2, is NAGVMQNPRHLVRRRGQEARLRCSPMKGHSHVYWYRQLPEEGLKFMVYLQKENIIDESGMPKERFSAEFPKEGPSILRIQQVVRGDSAAYFCASSPPRDSRGYTFGSGTRLTVV.

The chain links TRBV19 to TRBJ2-1, with TRBD2 identical over 8 bases. Trimming took 4 bases from V and 7 from J; bases not matched to a gene: 6. Germline V gives CDR1 LNHDA, CDR2 SQIVND (reference sequence). This CDR3 has 14 amino acids. CDR3 region: CASSTGGIGNEQFF. For the CDR3, the DNA is TGTGCCAGTAGTACGGGAGGGATCGGGAATGAGCAGTTCTTC.

The chain has TRBV4-3 and TRBJ1-3, with a tentative D call TRBD1 (6 bases). V gave up 1 base and J gave up 0 bases, with 7 bases separating them. Germline V CDR1 and CDR2: LGHNA, YSLEER. The CDR3 totals 15 residues. This CDR3 is CASSQGTASGNTIYF. The CDR3 nucleotides are TGCGCCAGCAGCCAAGGGACAGCCTCTGGAAACACCATATATTTT.

V and J are TRBV4-3 and TRBJ2-3; TRBD2 matches at 9 bases. This CDR3 is 16 amino acids long. Germline trimming cut 0 bases from V and 4 bases from J; bases unmatched to any gene: 5. Germline CDR1 reads LGHNA; CDR2 reads YSLEER. CDR3 loop: CASSQEGSGGSDTQYF. The CDR3 DNA reads TGCGCCAGCAGCCAAGAAGGTAGCGGGGGATCAGATACGCAGTATTTT.

This chain links TRBV30 with TRBJ2-7; possibly TRBD2 for D (7 bases). V lost 3 bases, J lost 3 bases, and 24 bases lay in between. The CDR3 loop spans 17 amino acids. Germline CDR1 reads GTSNPN; CDR2 reads SVGIG (reference sequence). The DNA of the CDR3 is TGTGCCTGGAGCCCCCTTCCAAGGGGGGGGACGAGCTACGAGCAGTACTTC. Translation: CAWSPLPRGGTSYEQYF. The full variable domain, its missing parts supplied by reference TRBV30 and TRBJ2-7, is SQTIHQWPATLVQPVGSPLSLECTVEGTSNPNLYWYRQAAGRGLQLLFYSVGIGQISSEVPQNLSASRPQDRQFILSSKKLLLSDSGFYLCAWSPLPRGGTSYEQYFGPGTRLTVT.

The V call is TRBV28, the J call TRBJ2-3; TRBD2 matches 9 bases. This CDR3 is 20 amino acids long. From germline, CDR1 is MDHEN and CDR2 SYDVKM. V was clipped by 5 bases and J by 6 bases; unmatched bases: 24. CDR3 residues: CASSGNSLPMSGLARDTQYF. For the CDR3, the DNA is TGTGCCAGCAGTGGAAACAGTTTACCTATGTCGGGACTAGCCAGGGATACGCAGTATTTT.

The chain is built from TRBV7-3 and TRBJ2-3, with D maybe TRBD2 (6 bases). CDR3 size: 13 residues. V lost 4 bases and J 4 bases, leaving 9 bases between the germline ends. Germline V lookup: CDR1 SGHTA, CDR2 FQGTGA. The CDR3: CASSSRLADTQYF. The CDR3 nucleotides read TGTGCCAGCAGCTCCCGACTAGCAGATACGCAGTATTTT. The entire variable domain, with the rest obtained from reference TRBV7-3 and TRBJ2-3, is as follows: GAGVSQTPSNKVTEKGKYVELRCDPISGHTALYWYRQSLGQGPEFLIYFQGTGAADDSGLPNDRFFAVRPEGSVSTLKIQRTERGDSAVYLCASSSRLADTQYFGPGTRLTVL.

This sequence joins TRBV30 and TRBJ1-2, with D perhaps TRBD1 (6 bases). CDR1 and CDR2 (germline): GTSNPN, SVGIG (reference sequence). The CDR3 loop spans 13 amino acids. V lost 0 bases and J 5 bases, leaving 10 bases between the germline ends. The CDR3 is CAWSVTGSYGYTF. The CDR3 DNA reads TGTGCCTGGAGTGTAACAGGGTCATATGGCTACACCTTC.

The chain joins TRBV6-5 to TRBJ2-7; 7 bases map to TRBD1. The CDR3 runs to 15 residues. The V gene's germline CDR1 is MNHEY and CDR2 SVGAGI. The V segment lost 6 bases and the J segment 0 bases; nucleotides outside the gene matches: 8. Written as DNA, the CDR3 is TGTGCCAGCAGACCGACAGGGACCACCTCCTACGAGCAGTACTTC. It codes for CASRPTGTTSYEQYF.

The chain is built from TRBV6-5 and TRBJ2-7; TRBD2 matches at 7 bases. CDR1 is MNHEY and CDR2 is SVGAGI in the germline V gene. V gave up 0 bases and J gave up 2 bases; unmatched junction bases: 1. The CDR3 loop spans 14 amino acids. CDR3: CASSYSRGAYEQYF. CDR3 nucleotide sequence: TGTGCCAGCAGTTACTCCCGGGGGGCCTACGAGCAGTACTTC.

In DNA, the CDR3 is TGTGCCAGCAGTTCACTGGGTAGCGGGACAGTCGGCGATGAGCAGTTCTTC. This codes for CASSSLGSGTVGDEQFF. The rearrangement joins TRBV7-6 to TRBJ2-1, with D perhaps matching TRBD2 (8 bases). The CDR3 spans 17 residues. The germline V and J ends were trimmed by 6 bases and 8 bases, with 26 bases remaining between them. Germline V lookup: CDR1 SGHVS, CDR2 FNYEAQ.

The chain recombines TRBV3-1 (or the pseudogene TRBV3-2) with TRBJ1-6; unclear D gene. The ends were cut back, 0 bases at V and 12 bases at J, with 9 bases in the middle. CDR1 is LGHDT, CDR2 YNNKEL, per germline (reference sequence). This CDR3 comprises 13 residues. CDR3 sequence reads: CASSQDPQRPLHF. CDR3 coding DNA: TGTGCCAGCAGCCAAGACCCACAGAGACCCCTCCACTTT.